This TCR beta chain was sequenced in a study of T cells after posttransplantation cyclophosphamide. Study-level results: After PTCy, TRB diversity resembled that of CNI/methotrexate controls. Skin or GI-infiltrating T cells shared few TRB sequences with blood. Later blood repertoires were often dominated by clones from the donor CD8+ memory compartment.

The sample holds a few counts of this clone. Its antigen remains unknown. Control samples came 1 year after myeloablative marrow transplants with methotrexate plus calcineurin inhibitor. Trimming removed 2 bases at V and 0 bases at J, with 11 bases between. The germline V gene encodes CDR1 SNHLY and CDR2 FYNNEI. There are 16 residues in the CDR3. Some clones are missing from TCRdb's copy, which holds only in-frame ones; the method was immunoSEQ multiplex PCR. The sample has about 16,000 clones; around 90% are singletons. The sequence came from a male patient aged 50 to 60 who received an allogeneic stem cell transplant from an unrelated donor, was CMV-positive, and had chronic GVHD only. A share of the T cells may be of graft donor origin. The source was PBMCs, collected after an allogeneic stem cell transplant with a calcineurin inhibitor and methotrexate. This chain connects TRBV2 to TRBJ1-3; possibly TRBD1 for D (6 bases). In DNA, the CDR3 is TGTGCCAGCAGTGAATCCAGGGGCCTCTCTGGAAACACCATATATTTT. Its protein product is CASSESRGLSGNTIYF. Filled out from reference TRBV2 and TRBJ1-3, the complete variable domain reads EPEVTQTPSHQVTQMGQEVILRCVPISNHLYFYWYRQILGQKVEFLVSFYNNEISEKSEIFDDQFSVERPDGSNFTLKIRSTKLEDSAMYFCASSESRGLSGNTIYFGEGSWLTVV.